These T cell receptor beta chains were read from a single sample in a study of CD8 T cells in ankylosing spondylitis. MiXCR, applied by TCRdb to the 5' RACE reads, yields one record per CDR3 protein. Here the sample spans 200,000 to 250,000 distinct CDR3 sequences, 10% to 13% being singletons. Sequencing used blood, either unsorted or a sorted T cell fraction (not recorded which). The receptors here all came from a male donor with ankylosing spondylitis or in good health (not recorded which). The CDR3 runs from the conserved cysteine through the conserved F or W. D genes are given only for firm matches. Size is omitted from some rows. Given values are once, few, many or a class for expanded clones.

d_gene: TRBD1; abundance: NA; j_gene: TRBJ2-5; v_gene: TRBV7-9; CDR3nt: TGTGCCAGCAGCCAACAGGGGGCCGAAGAGACCCAGTACTTC; CDR3aa: CASSQQGAEETQYF
d_gene: TRBD1; abundance: NA; j_gene: TRBJ1-5; v_gene: TRBV12-3/TRBV12-4; CDR3nt: TGTGCCAGCAGCCAAACAGGGGGCCCTGCGGCCCAGCATTTT; CDR3aa: CASSQTGGPAAQHF
d_gene: TRBD1; abundance: few; j_gene: TRBJ2-7; v_gene: TRBV5-1; CDR3nt: TGCGCCAGCAGCTTCCAGGGGGAAGGCGAGCAGTACTTC; CDR3aa: CASSFQGEGEQYF
d_gene: NA; abundance: few; j_gene: TRBJ1-1; v_gene: TRBV20-1; CDR3nt: TGCAGTGCTAGAGCAGGGGACCGAGTTATGGGCACTGAAGCTTTCTTT; CDR3aa: CSARAGDRVMGTEAFF
d_gene: TRBD1; abundance: many; j_gene: TRBJ2-7; v_gene: TRBV5-5; CDR3nt: TGTGCCAGCAGCTCCCTAGGACAGGGTCAAGACGAGCAGTACTTC; CDR3aa: CASSSLGQGQDEQYF
d_gene: NA; abundance: once; j_gene: TRBJ2-3; v_gene: TRBV5-1; CDR3nt: TGCGCCAGCAGCGGGGGCAGGAGTGCAGATACGCAGTATTTT; CDR3aa: CASSGGRSADTQYF
d_gene: NA; abundance: NA; j_gene: TRBJ2-5; v_gene: TRBV2; CDR3nt: TGTGCCAGCAGCCCGGACACTCAACAAGAGACCCAGTACTTC; CDR3aa: CASSPDTQQETQYF
d_gene: TRBD1; abundance: NA; j_gene: TRBJ2-7; v_gene: TRBV18; CDR3nt: TGTGCCAGCTCACCGGCGACAGGGACGAAATACGAGCAGTACTTC; CDR3aa: CASSPATGTKYEQYF
d_gene: TRBD2; abundance: NA; j_gene: TRBJ2-2; v_gene: TRBV7-2; CDR3nt: TGTGCCAGCAGCTTAGTGACTAGCGTCACCGGGGAGCTGTTTTTT; CDR3aa: CASSLVTSVTGELFF
d_gene: TRBD1; abundance: NA; j_gene: TRBJ1-1; v_gene: TRBV11-1; CDR3nt: TGTGCCAGCAGTCGGGACAGGAGGACTGAAGCTTTCTTT; CDR3aa: CASSRDRRTEAFF
d_gene: TRBD1; abundance: many; j_gene: TRBJ1-2; v_gene: TRBV5-1; CDR3nt: TGCGCCAGCAGCTTGGTTGCGGGGACAGGGAAGATCTATGGCTACACCTTC; CDR3aa: CASSLVAGTGKIYGYTF
d_gene: TRBD1; abundance: many; j_gene: TRBJ2-3; v_gene: TRBV12-3/TRBV12-4; CDR3nt: TGTGCCAGCAGTTCGCCGACAGGGAAGGGCACAGATACGCAGTATTTT; CDR3aa: CASSSPTGKGTDTQYF